The 3 T cell receptor beta chains below were found in one sample sequenced in a study of PD-1 blockade in classical Hodgkin lymphoma. Produced via immunoSEQ multiplex PCR; TCRdb's table is partial and in-frame only. The repertoire holds roughly 64,000 clones, with roughly nine tenths as singletons. Time point meaning: cycle 4 day 1 (C4D1), after six to seven weeks of nivolumab. Relapse after autologous stem cell transplantation occurred in every patient, and brentuximab vedotin exposure varied. Source: peripheral blood mononuclear cells (PBMCs), taken before the fourth cycle of nivolumab. The receptor set was obtained from a human donor with classical Hodgkin lymphoma.

The chain combines TRBV15 with TRBJ2-3; a weak D match, TRBD1 (8 bases). Trimming removed 9 bases at V and 1 base at J, with 17 bases between. Germline V lookup: CDR1 LNHNV, CDR2 YYDKDF (reference sequence). The CDR3 runs 15 residues. DNA of the CDR3: TGTGCCACGTCCAGCGGGACAGGTCGCACAGATACGCAGTATTTT. Translation: CATSSGTGRTDTQYF.

In this sample, this clone turned up a few times. This chain joins TRBV2 and TRBJ1-1; a weak D match, TRBD1 (5 bases). This CDR3 has 14 amino acids. The V gene's germline CDR1 is SNHLY and CDR2 FYNNEI. The V end lost 6 bases, the J end lost 0 bases, and 11 bases lay between the germline ends. The CDR3 loop reads CASRLRGMNTEAFF. CDR3 sequence (DNA): TGTGCCAGCAGATTACGGGGCATGAACACTGAAGCTTTCTTT.

There are a few counts of this clone. J is TRBJ1-2 and V is TRBV19; D not certain. Germline CDR1 is LNHDA and CDR2 is SQIVND (reference sequence). V lost 5 bases to trimming and J lost 4 bases, with 11 bases between them. The CDR3 is 13 amino acids. The CDR3 DNA follows: TGTGCCAGTAGTGGTCAGGACCTCTATGGCTACACCTTC. The encoded protein is CASSGQDLYGYTF.